Below, 17 T cell receptor beta chains from the same sample are listed, as sequenced in a study of early T cells in non-severe SARS-CoV-2 infection (dated by TCRdb to about 2021). The protocol used for the library was 5' RACE. Sequenced using a NextSeq 500. The public reads were quality trimmed at Q25 with fastp and then assembled into clones with MiXCR by TCRdb, keeping productive beta chains. Here each entry gathers all rows of one CDR3 protein and keeps the most common genes and DNA. In this sample the table shows 50,000 to 60,000 distinct CDR3 sequences, about 6.4% of which occur a single time. Of the sample, about 5.8% falls within the top ten clones. The sequences come from whole blood, collected at baseline. The receptors derive from an adult who was a healthcare worker with PCR-confirmed SARS-CoV-2 infection or an uninfected control (not recorded which).

The J gene is TRBJ2-5, the V gene TRBV7-8, with D perhaps matching TRBD1 or TRBD2 (5 bases each). This CDR3 has 17 amino acids. Trimming took 4 bases from V and 3 from J, leaving 21 bases between them. The germline V gene encodes CDR1 SGHVS and CDR2 FQNEAQ. CDR3: CASSSTYPRGTKETQYF. DNA of the CDR3: TGTGCCAGCAGCTCGACCTATCCACGGGGCACTAAAGAGACCCAGTACTTC.

The chain has TRBV20-1 and TRBJ2-4; TRBD2 aligns across 10 bases. The CDR3 runs 12 residues. The ends lost 3 bases at V and 11 bases at J; junction bases unmatched: 4. The germline CDR1 and CDR2 sequences are DFQATT and SNEGSKA (reference sequence). The CDR3 coding sequence is TGCAGTGCTAGGTCTAGCGGGGGTGTTCAGTACTTC. Protein product: CSARSSGGVQYF.

This clonotype was observed a handful of times. The J gene is TRBJ1-1, the V gene TRBV18; 8 bases are shared with TRBD1. V shed 8 bases and J 1 base; nucleotides not matched to a gene: 3. Germline V gene data show CDR1 as KGHSH and CDR2 as LQKENI. CDR3 length: 13 amino acids. This chain's CDR3 is CASGGQANTEAFF. CDR3 DNA sequence: TGTGCCAGCGGGGGACAGGCGAACACTGAAGCTTTCTTT. The whole variable domain, filled in from reference TRBV18 and TRBJ1-1, reads NAGVMQNPRHLVRRRGQEARLRCSPMKGHSHVYWYRQLPEEGLKFMVYLQKENIIDESGMPKERFSAEFPKEGPSILRIQQVVRGDSAAYFCASGGQANTEAFFGQGTRLTVV.

This clonotype was found a few times. The chain is built from TRBV3-1 and TRBJ2-3, with TRBD2 as a possible D gene (6 bases). The V and J ends lost 0 bases and 3 bases respectively, with 19 bases between them. Germline V gives CDR1 LGHDT, CDR2 YNNKEL (reference sequence). The CDR3 contains 18 residues. CDR3 sequence reads: CASSQDVGGFRFTDTQYF. The CDR3 region has the DNA TGTGCCAGCAGCCAAGACGTGGGGGGATTTCGGTTTACAGATACGCAGTATTTT.

This clonotype was counted at least ten times. The gene calls are TRBV4-3 and TRBJ2-2, with 11 bases that match TRBD2. This CDR3 contains 19 residues. Germline trimming cut 1 base from V and 1 base from J; bases unmatched to any gene: 8. CDR1 LGHNA and CDR2 YSLEER come from the germline V gene. In nucleotides, the CDR3 is TGCGCCAGCAGCCAAGTTAGCGGGGGGGCTGATTGGAACACCGGGGAGCTGTTTTTT. Encoded protein: CASSQVSGGADWNTGELFF.

This clonotype has more than one count but fewer than ten. V gene TRBV19 combines with J gene TRBJ1-2, with TRBD1 as a possible D gene (5 bases). Germline V gene sequence: CDR1 LNHDA, CDR2 SQIVND (reference sequence). The CDR3 runs to 14 residues. V was trimmed by 4 bases and J by 8 bases, leaving 17 bases between them. Here the CDR3 DNA reads TGTGCCAGTAGTAACCCTCCGGGGGAGGTCGGCTACACCTTC. Its protein product is CASSNPPGEVGYTF. The full variable domain, its missing parts supplied by reference TRBV19 and TRBJ1-2, is DGGITQSPKYLFRKEGQNVTLSCEQNLNHDAMYWYRQDPGQGLRLIYYSQIVNDFQKGDIAEGYSVSREKKESFPLTVTSAQKNPTAFYLCASSNPPGEVGYTFGSGTRLTVV.

In its sample, this clonotype was seen many times. This rearrangement joins TRBV30 to TRBJ1-3; D unclear. Between the trimmed V and J ends, which lost 2 bases and 0 bases, there was a span of 5 bases. The CDR3 contains 13 residues. Germline values: CDR1 GTSNPN, CDR2 SVGIG (reference sequence). Here the CDR3 reads CAWSKFSGNTIYF. The CDR3 DNA is TGTGCCTGGAGTAAGTTCTCTGGAAACACCATATATTTT.

This clonotype has just a few counts. The chain recombines TRBV7-8 with TRBJ2-2; tentative D call: TRBD2 (6 bases). Trimming took off 4 bases at V and 4 bases at J, with 16 bases between the two ends. The CDR3 totals 16 residues. Germline CDR1 and CDR2: SGHVS and FQNEAQ. In DNA, the CDR3 is TGTGCCAGCAGCTACCCTCGGGGGTCGGGCACCGGGGAGCTGTTTTTT. It encodes CASSYPRGSGTGELFF.

This clonotype was seen a few times. V usage is TRBV7-2 and J usage is TRBJ2-3; no definite D call. The V end lost 2 bases, the J end lost 6 bases, and 6 bases lay between the germline ends. Looked up from germline, CDR1 is SGHTA and CDR2 is FQGNSA. The CDR3 length is 12 residues. CDR3 sequence (DNA): TGTGCCAGCAGCTTACACGCGGATACGCAGTATTTT. This sequence encodes CASSLHADTQYF.

There are many counts of this clonotype. The chain joins TRBV6-4 to TRBJ2-3; D tentatively reads TRBD1 or TRBD2 (5 bases each). Germline CDR1 and CDR2: MRHNA and SNTAGT. The CDR3 contains 19 residues. V lost 5 bases and J lost 0, with 24 bases in between. CDR3 bases: TGTGCCAGCAGTTTTGGGCCCGTCGAGTGGGGGTCTAGCACAGATACGCAGTATTTT. This gives the protein CASSFGPVEWGSSTDTQYF.

This clonotype was counted ten times or more. The chain uses TRBV6-1 and TRBJ2-7, with D maybe TRBD1 (6 bases). V shed 7 bases and J shed 3 bases, with 22 bases lying between them. Germline V gene lookup returns CDR1 MNHNS and CDR2 SASEGT. This CDR3 is 16 amino acids long. CDR3 in DNA: TGTGCCAGCATCCAACGTAAGGGTCAGGGACACTACGAGCAGTACTTC. Translation gives CASIQRKGQGHYEQYF.

At least ten counts were recorded for this clonotype. The chain is built from TRBV6-1 and TRBJ2-3; D unclear. Trimming took 2 bases from V and 2 from J, leaving 11 bases between them. CDR1 MNHNS and CDR2 SASEGT come from the germline V gene. The CDR3 spans 15 residues. CDR3 protein: CASSEYRPSTDTQYF. The DNA of the CDR3 is TGTGCCAGCAGTGAATACAGACCCTCCACAGATACGCAGTATTTT.

V and J are TRBV29-1 and TRBJ1-2, with 9 bases matching TRBD1. The junction had 7 bases not matched to a gene; V was cut back by 7 bases and J by 4 bases. This CDR3 is 13 amino acids long. CDR1 and CDR2 from the germline V gene are SQVTM and ANQGSEA. CDR3 nucleotides: TGCAGCGGACGGGACAGGGAGGGCTATGGCTACACCTTC. Protein: CSGRDREGYGYTF.

The CDR3 here is CASSQGVPGALNSPLHF. CDR3 DNA sequence: TGCGCCAGCAGCCAAGGAGTTCCGGGGGCGCTGAATTCACCCCTCCACTTT. J is TRBJ1-6 and V is TRBV4-3, with a tentative D call TRBD1 (6 bases). The CDR3 totals 17 residues. CDR1 is LGHNA, CDR2 YSLEER, per germline. V shed 1 base and J shed 7 bases, with 17 bases lying between them.

This clonotype was recorded many times. The CDR3 nucleotides read TGTGCCAGCAGTTTATGTAGCCGGTTGAATTTTAGGCAGGGTGAGCAGTTCTTC. As protein: CASSLCSRLNFRQGEQFF. This chain joins TRBV28 and TRBJ2-1, with a weak D call TRBD1 (5 bases). Trimming removed 0 bases at V and 9 bases at J, with 24 bases between. CDR1 is MDHEN, CDR2 SYDVKM, per germline. The CDR3 is 18 amino acids.

This rearrangement joins TRBV28 to TRBJ2-7, with 7 bases aligning to TRBD2. This CDR3 is built from 13 residues. The germline V gene has CDR1 MDHEN and CDR2 SYDVKM. Losses at the gene ends were 8 bases for V and 5 bases for J; bases not matched to a gene: 9. The CDR3, as DNA: TGTGCCAGCGCCAGCGGGACTCCCCACGAGCAGTACTTC. Protein product: CASASGTPHEQYF.

This clonotype was seen more than once but under ten times. The chain recombines TRBV20-1 with TRBJ2-5; 8 bases are a match to TRBD1. V lost 4 bases to trimming and J lost 1 base; unmatched junction nucleotides: 8. The CDR3 length is 15 residues. The germline gives CDR1 DFQATT, CDR2 SNEGSKA (reference sequence). The CDR3 sequence is CSANQGARIQETQYF. The CDR3 DNA follows: TGCAGTGCTAACCAGGGGGCCAGGATCCAAGAGACCCAGTACTTC.